The 22 T cell receptor beta chains reported below all come from one sample, sequenced in a study of blood T cell repertoires in COVID-19. Assay used: immunoSEQ multiplex PCR; TCRdb lists only in-frame clones, some missing. The sample carries some 150,000 clones, about 85% recorded once. Material for sequencing was peripheral blood. All receptors come from a human donor in a cohort sampled during active COVID-19.

V gene TRBV6-5 combines with J gene TRBJ1-2; possible D gene TRBD1, 5 bases. The CDR3 runs to 13 residues. Trimming pared 4 bases from V and 5 bases from J, leaving 11 bases between. Germline CDR1 reads MNHEY; CDR2 reads SVGAGI. The CDR3 region has the DNA TGTGCCAGCAGTTCCCCAAAGGGGTATGGCTACACCTTC. Translating gives CASSSPKGYGYTF.

The chain combines TRBV27 with TRBJ2-1; 8 bases agree with TRBD1. J lost 6 bases, V lost 6 bases, and 13 bases had no gene match. Germline CDR1 and CDR2: MNHEY and SMNVEV (reference sequence). CDR3 length: 16 amino acids. The CDR3 is CASRANGQGWVNEQFF. The CDR3, as DNA: TGTGCCAGCAGGGCGAACGGACAGGGATGGGTCAATGAGCAGTTCTTC.

The genes are TRBV12-3 or TRBV12-4 and TRBJ1-6; perhaps TRBD1 as D (6 bases). V lost 10 bases, J lost 5 bases, and 9 bases lay in between. CDR3 length: 12 residues. CDR3 DNA: TGTGCCACCCGACAGGATAATTCACCCCTCCACTTT. Its translation is CATRQDNSPLHF.

This clone has a handful of counts. The chain combines TRBV20-1 with TRBJ2-7; no clear D gene. The CDR3 contains 11 residues. Per the germline V gene, CDR1 is DFQATT and CDR2 is SNEGSKA (reference sequence). Deletions cut 3 bases from V and 3 bases from J, with 6 bases between. CDR3 protein: CSARSYYEQYF. The CDR3 coding sequence is TGCAGTGCTAGGTCCTACTACGAGCAGTACTTC.

The gene calls are TRBV14 and TRBJ1-1; 7 bases match TRBD1. V lost 4 bases, J lost 5 bases, and 10 bases stayed unmatched. Per germline, CDR1 SGHDN and CDR2 FVKESK. CDR3 length: 15 residues. The CDR3: CASSPTLGGGTEAFF. The CDR3 DNA is TGTGCCAGCAGCCCTACTCTAGGGGGCGGGACTGAAGCTTTCTTT. The whole variable domain, filled in from reference TRBV14 and TRBJ1-1, reads EAGVTQFPSHSVIEKGQTVTLRCDPISGHDNLYWYRRVMGKEIKFLLHFVKESKQDESGMPNNRFLAERTGGTYSTLKVQPAELEDSGVYFCASSPTLGGGTEAFFGQGTRLTVV.

This clone was seen a single time. V gene TRBV5-4 combines with J gene TRBJ2-2; D is perhaps TRBD2 (7 bases). Germline assignment: CDR1 SGHNT and CDR2 YYREEE (reference sequence). This CDR3 contains 17 residues. Trimming pared 4 bases from V and 2 bases from J, leaving 18 bases between. CDR3 amino acids: CASSRNKGGLNTGELFF. Here the CDR3 DNA reads TGTGCCAGCAGCAGAAACAAGGGGGGACTAAACACCGGGGAGCTGTTTTTT. Full variable domain (remainder filled in from reference TRBV5-4 and TRBJ2-2): ETGVTQSPTHLIKTRGQQVTLRCSSQSGHNTVSWYQQALGQGPQFIFQYYREEENGRGNFPPRFSGLQFPNYSSELNVNALELDDSALYLCASSRNKGGLNTGELFFGEGSRLTVL.

This rearrangement joins TRBV4-2 to TRBJ1-4, with 7 bases lining up with TRBD1. Germline CDR1 LGHNA, CDR2 YNFKEQ. This CDR3 spans 16 amino acids. V shed 0 bases and J 6 bases; nucleotides not matched to a gene: 7. CDR3 nucleotide sequence: TGTGCCAGCAGCCAAGATCTAACAGGGGCCGATGAAAAACTGTTTTTT. The encoded protein is CASSQDLTGADEKLFF.

The chain has TRBV6-4 and TRBJ1-1, with D maybe TRBD1 (6 bases). This CDR3 spans 13 amino acids. V was shortened by 6 bases and J by 2 bases, with 10 bases between the two germline ends. The germline gives CDR1 MRHNA, CDR2 SNTAGT. CDR3 bases: TGTGCCAGCAGCAGGGGTCTAAACACTGAAGCTTTCTTT. Protein sequence: CASSRGLNTEAFF.

The gene calls are TRBV7-2 and TRBJ1-2, with D tentatively TRBD1 (6 bases). The CDR3 is 14 amino acids. Looked up from germline, CDR1 is SGHTA and CDR2 is FQGNSA. Trimming stripped 2 bases from V and 6 bases from J, with 13 bases between. The CDR3 nucleotides are TGTGCCAGCAGCTTAATCGTCAGGGGCCATGGCTACACCTTC. Its protein product is CASSLIVRGHGYTF.

V gene TRBV7-9 combines with J gene TRBJ1-1, with D possibly TRBD1 on 6 matching bases. The CDR3 runs 17 residues. V shed 2 bases and J shed 0 bases, with 16 bases lying between them. The germline gives CDR1 SEHNR, CDR2 FQNEAQ (reference sequence). CDR3 bases: TGTGCCAGCAGCTTAAGTCCCGGGACACGCATGAACACTGAAGCTTTCTTT. Translation: CASSLSPGTRMNTEAFF.

This chain joins TRBV5-1 and TRBJ1-1, with D unresolved. V lost 1 base to trimming and J lost 4 bases, with 14 bases between them. CDR3 length equals 15 residues. Per germline, CDR1 SGHRS and CDR2 YFSETQ. CDR3 bases: TGCGCCAGCAGCTTGTACGGGGTAGCGGGCACTGAAGCTTTCTTT. This codes for CASSLYGVAGTEAFF. Complete variable domain (other parts from reference TRBV5-1 and TRBJ1-1): KAGVTQTPRYLIKTRGQQVTLSCSPISGHRSVSWYQQTPGQGLQFLFEYFSETQRNKGNFPGRFSGRQFSNSRSEMNVSTLELGDSALYLCASSLYGVAGTEAFFGQGTRLTVV.

The rearrangement joins TRBV19 to TRBJ1-2; 11 bases match TRBD1. The CDR3 consists of 17 residues. The V gene's germline CDR1 is LNHDA and CDR2 SQIVND (reference sequence). Germline trimming cut 3 bases from V and 8 bases from J; bases unmatched to any gene: 14. Written as DNA, the CDR3 is TGTGCCAGTAGTATGCGACCGCCTGGACAGGGGGCGCGGGGCTACACCTTC. The encoded protein is CASSMRPPGQGARGYTF.

The rearrangement uses TRBV15 and TRBJ1-5, with a weak D call TRBD1 (6 bases). The length of the CDR3 is 14 residues. CDR1 LNHNV and CDR2 YYDKDF come from the germline V gene (reference sequence). Trimming took 8 bases from V and 0 from J, leaving 11 bases between them. The CDR3 DNA sequence: TGTGCCACCGCCTACAGGGATAGCAATCAGCCCCAGCATTTT. Translated: CATAYRDSNQPQHF.

This clone is a singleton in its sample. The gene calls are TRBV4-1 and TRBJ1-1; a possible D gene is TRBD1 (6 bases). The CDR3 extends over 17 amino acids. Germline CDR1 reads MGHRA; CDR2 reads YSYEKL. V was cut by 4 bases and J by 7 bases, with 25 bases left in between. The DNA for the CDR3 is TGCGCCAGCAGCCGGGGGGGGGCAGGGTTCGCGTTAGGTGAAGCTTTCTTT. Translated: CASSRGGAGFALGEAFF.

The chain employs TRBV6-1 and TRBJ1-1; TRBD1 might be the D (5 bases). The CDR3 is 15 residues long. The V end was cut by 3 bases, the J end by 1 base, with 12 bases between. CDR1 MNHNS and CDR2 SASEGT come from the germline V gene. Written as DNA, the CDR3 is TGTGCCAGCAGTGATCGGGGGGGATGGAACACTGAAGCTTTCTTT. Protein: CASSDRGGWNTEAFF.

V gene TRBV9 combines with J gene TRBJ2-7; TRBD1 aligns across 10 bases. Germline lookup yields CDR1 SGDLS and CDR2 YYNGEE. This CDR3 contains 14 residues. V was pared by 2 bases and J by 3 bases, with 2 bases of the junction left unmatched. The CDR3 protein is CASSVGQGVYEQYF. The CDR3 DNA reads as TGTGCCAGCAGCGTTGGACAGGGGGTCTACGAGCAGTACTTC.

This clone turned up a few times. The chain has TRBV27 and TRBJ2-2, with 9 bases identical to TRBD1. This CDR3 has 16 amino acids. In germline, CDR1 is MNHEY, CDR2 SMNVEV (reference sequence). V was pared by 6 bases and J by 2 bases, with 7 bases of the junction left unmatched. In DNA, the CDR3 is TGTGCCAGCAGCAAACTACAGGGGGCAAACACCGGGGAGCTGTTTTTT. Translating it yields CASSKLQGANTGELFF.

V and J are TRBV27 and TRBJ2-6, with D unresolved. The ends were cut back, 6 bases at V and 0 bases at J, with 6 bases in the middle. The CDR3 runs to 14 residues. Germline V CDR1 and CDR2: MNHEY, SMNVEV (reference sequence). The CDR3 DNA follows: TGTGCCAGCAGGCGCTCCTCTGGGGCCAACGTCCTGACTTTC. It translates to CASRRSSGANVLTF.

V usage is TRBV30 and J usage is TRBJ2-3; tentatively, D is TRBD1 (5 bases). This CDR3 spans 14 amino acids. Germline V gene sequence: CDR1 GTSNPN, CDR2 SVGIG (reference sequence). Trimming left V 0 bases short and J 5 bases short, with 12 bases between. CDR3 bases: TGTGCCTGGAGTGTACTGGAAAGGGGAGATACGCAGTATTTT. This codes for CAWSVLERGDTQYF.

The J gene is TRBJ1-2, the V gene TRBV18, with D tentatively TRBD1 (5 bases). Trimming took off 2 bases at V and 8 bases at J, with 12 bases between the two ends. The germline V gene encodes CDR1 KGHSH and CDR2 LQKENI. The CDR3 runs 13 residues. CDR3 DNA: TGTGCCAGCTCACCAGGGCCAGGGCACGGCTACACCTTC. It yields the protein CASSPGPGHGYTF. The full variable domain, completed using reference TRBV18 and TRBJ1-2, is NAGVMQNPRHLVRRRGQEARLRCSPMKGHSHVYWYRQLPEEGLKFMVYLQKENIIDESGMPKERFSAEFPKEGPSILRIQQVVRGDSAAYFCASSPGPGHGYTFGSGTRLTVV.

This clone was seen once. The V and J genes are TRBV7-2 and TRBJ1-4; D unresolved. Germline V gene sequence: CDR1 SGHTA, CDR2 FQGNSA. The germline V and J ends were trimmed by 5 bases and 8 bases, with 18 bases remaining between them. The CDR3 covers 15 residues. The CDR3 loop reads CASSPRLPPGEKLFF. DNA of the CDR3: TGTGCCAGCAGCCCCCGACTTCCTCCTGGCGAAAAACTGTTTTTT. Variable domain in full (rest from reference TRBV7-2 and TRBJ1-4): GAGVSQSPSNKVTEKGKDVELRCDPISGHTALYWYRQSLGQGLEFLIYFQGNSAPDKSGLPSDRFSAERTGGSVSTLTIQRTQQEDSAVYLCASSPRLPPGEKLFFGSGTQLSVL.

The chain joins TRBV10-3 to TRBJ1-4, with D tentatively TRBD1 (5 bases). The CDR3 runs to 12 residues. Germline-derived CDR1 and CDR2 are ENHRY and SYGVKD. Trimming removed 3 bases at V and 14 bases at J, with 13 bases between. This CDR3 reads CAISDGTRGLFF. CDR3 sequence (DNA): TGTGCCATCAGTGACGGCACCCGGGGGCTGTTTTTT.